The present T cell receptor beta chain was sequenced within a study of cytotoxic CD8 clonotypes in ibrutinib-treated CLL. Study overall: Mean productive templates were roughly 280,000; mean productive rearrangements were approximately 94,000.

Profiling relied on immunoSEQ multiplex PCR, and the TCRdb table lists in-frame clones only, not all of them. The table records some 200,000 clones, over 65% of them present only once. Whole-study results and caveats: Baseline-level clonality went beyond age-matched healthy donors and moved in step with circulating CD8+ T-cell counts. Treatment saw public clonotypes, which were uncommon, either contract or stay stable.

Details on this clone: The antigen remains unidentified.

Germline CDR1 SGHKS, CDR2 YYEKEE (reference sequence). Trimming took 3 bases from V and 2 from J, leaving 10 bases between them. This CDR3 contains 14 residues. This sequence joins TRBV5-5 and TRBJ2-3; no reliable D call. The sample consisted of PBMCs, taken after 12 months of ibrutinib treatment. The sequence was obtained from a human donor with chronic lymphocytic leukemia. This CDR3 is CASSSRATTDTQYF. CDR3 nucleotide sequence: TGTGCCAGCAGCTCCCGGGCCACCACAGATACGCAGTATTTT. The full variable domain, in which reference TRBV5-5 and TRBJ2-3 provide the parts outside the CDR3, is DAGVTQSPTHLIKTRGQQVTLRCSPISGHKSVSWYQQVLGQGPQFIFQYYEKEERGRGNFPDRFSARQFPNYSSELNVNALLLGDSALYLCASSSRATTDTQYFGPGTRLTVL.